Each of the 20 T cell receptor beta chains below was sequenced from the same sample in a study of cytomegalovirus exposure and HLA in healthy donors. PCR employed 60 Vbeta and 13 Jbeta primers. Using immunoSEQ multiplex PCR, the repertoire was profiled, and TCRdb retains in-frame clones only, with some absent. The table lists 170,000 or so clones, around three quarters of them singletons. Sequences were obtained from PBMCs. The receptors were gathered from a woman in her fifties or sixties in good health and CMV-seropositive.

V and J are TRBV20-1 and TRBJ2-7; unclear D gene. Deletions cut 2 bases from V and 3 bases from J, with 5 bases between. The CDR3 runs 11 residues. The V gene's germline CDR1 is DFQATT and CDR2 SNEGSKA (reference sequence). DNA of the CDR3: TGCAGTGCTAGACACAACTACGAGCAGTACTTC. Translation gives CSARHNYEQYF.

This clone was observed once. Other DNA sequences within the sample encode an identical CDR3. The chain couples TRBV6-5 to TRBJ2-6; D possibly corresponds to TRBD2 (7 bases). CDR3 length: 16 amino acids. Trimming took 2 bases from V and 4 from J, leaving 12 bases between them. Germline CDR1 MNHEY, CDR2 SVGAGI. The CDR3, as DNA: TGTGCCAGCAGTTACGAGGGGGGGAGAGGGGCCAACGTCCTGACTTTC. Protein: CASSYEGGRGANVLTF.

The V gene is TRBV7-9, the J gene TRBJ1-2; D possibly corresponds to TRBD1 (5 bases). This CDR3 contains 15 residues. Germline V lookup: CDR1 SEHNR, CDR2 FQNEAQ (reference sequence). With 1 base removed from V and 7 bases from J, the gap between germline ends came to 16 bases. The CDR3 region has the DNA TGTGCCAGCAGCTTAGGCGTAGGGCGGGACCTTGGCTACACCTTC. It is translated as CASSLGVGRDLGYTF.

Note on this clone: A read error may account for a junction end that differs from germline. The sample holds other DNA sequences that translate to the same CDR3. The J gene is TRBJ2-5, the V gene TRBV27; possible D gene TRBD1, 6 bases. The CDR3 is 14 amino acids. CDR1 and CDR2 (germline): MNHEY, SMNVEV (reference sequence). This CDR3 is CASSRQADSKTQYF. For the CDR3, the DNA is TGTGCCAGCAGTAGACAGGCAGATTCAAAGACCCAATACTTC.

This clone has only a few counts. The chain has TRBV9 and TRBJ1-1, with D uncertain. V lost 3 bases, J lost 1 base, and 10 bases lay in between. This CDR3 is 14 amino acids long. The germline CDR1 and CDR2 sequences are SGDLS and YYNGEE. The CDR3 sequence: CASSAHRGNTEAFF. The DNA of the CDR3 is TGTGCCAGCAGCGCACACCGGGGGAACACTGAAGCTTTCTTT. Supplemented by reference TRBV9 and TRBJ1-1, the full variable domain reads DSGVTQTPKHLITATGQRVTLRCSPRSGDLSVYWYQQSLDQGLQFLIQYYNGEERAKGNILERFSAQQFPDLHSELNLSSLELGDSALYFCASSAHRGNTEAFFGQGTRLTVV.

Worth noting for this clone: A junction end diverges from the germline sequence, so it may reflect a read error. CDR3 bases: TGTTCCAGCAGCTTAAACCGGGAGACCCAGTACTTC. Its translation: CSSSLNRETQYF. The chain employs TRBV7-9 and TRBJ2-5; D is unresolved. Germline V CDR1 and CDR2: SEHNR, FQNEAQ (reference sequence). This CDR3 contains 12 residues.

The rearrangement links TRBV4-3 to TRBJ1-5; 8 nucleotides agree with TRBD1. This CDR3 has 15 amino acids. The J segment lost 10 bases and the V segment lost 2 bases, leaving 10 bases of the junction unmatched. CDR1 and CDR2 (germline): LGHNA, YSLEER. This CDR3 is CASSQTRQGQGPQHF. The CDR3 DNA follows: TGCGCCAGCAGCCAAACACGACAGGGGCAGGGTCCCCAGCATTTT.

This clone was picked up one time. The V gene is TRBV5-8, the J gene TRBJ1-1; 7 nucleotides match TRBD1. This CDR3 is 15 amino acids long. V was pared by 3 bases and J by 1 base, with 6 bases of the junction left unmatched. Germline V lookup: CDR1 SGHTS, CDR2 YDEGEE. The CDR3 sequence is CASSSGGTANTEAFF. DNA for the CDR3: TGTGCCAGCAGCTCGGGAGGGACAGCGAACACTGAAGCTTTCTTT. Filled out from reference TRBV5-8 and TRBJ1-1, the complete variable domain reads EAGVTQSPTHLIKTRGQQATLRCSPISGHTSVYWYQQALGLGLQFLLWYDEGEERNRGNFPPRFSGRQFPNYSSELNVNALELEDSALYLCASSSGGTANTEAFFGQGTRLTVV.

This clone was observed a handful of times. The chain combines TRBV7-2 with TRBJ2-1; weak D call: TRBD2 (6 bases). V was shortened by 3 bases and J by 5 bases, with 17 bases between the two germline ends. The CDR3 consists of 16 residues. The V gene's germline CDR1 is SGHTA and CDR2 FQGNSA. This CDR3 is CASSLELARRNNEQFF. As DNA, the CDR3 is TGTGCCAGCAGCTTGGAACTAGCCCGTAGAAACAATGAGCAGTTCTTC.

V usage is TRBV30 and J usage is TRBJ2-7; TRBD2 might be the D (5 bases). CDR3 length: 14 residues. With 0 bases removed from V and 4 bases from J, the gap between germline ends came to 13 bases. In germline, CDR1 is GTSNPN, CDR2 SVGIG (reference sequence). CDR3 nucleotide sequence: TGTGCCTGGAGTGTACGGGGATCCGCTTACGAGCAGTACTTC. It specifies CAWSVRGSAYEQYF.

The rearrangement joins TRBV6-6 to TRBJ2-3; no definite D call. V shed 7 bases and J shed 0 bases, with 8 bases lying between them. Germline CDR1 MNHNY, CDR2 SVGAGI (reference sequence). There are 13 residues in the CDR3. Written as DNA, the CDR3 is TGTGCCAGCACAGTATCTAGCACAGATACGCAGTATTTT. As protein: CASTVSSTDTQYF.

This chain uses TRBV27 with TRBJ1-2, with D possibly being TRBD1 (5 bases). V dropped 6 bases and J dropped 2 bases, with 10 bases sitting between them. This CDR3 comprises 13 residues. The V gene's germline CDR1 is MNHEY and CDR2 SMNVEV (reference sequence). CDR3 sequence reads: CASREKGNYGYTF. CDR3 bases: TGTGCCAGCAGAGAAAAGGGGAACTATGGCTACACCTTC.

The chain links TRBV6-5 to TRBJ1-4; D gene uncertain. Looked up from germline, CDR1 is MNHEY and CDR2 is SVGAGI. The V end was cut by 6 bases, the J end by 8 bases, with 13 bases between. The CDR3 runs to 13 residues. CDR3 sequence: CASRRGKNEKLFF. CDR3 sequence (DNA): TGTGCCAGCAGGCGGGGAAAGAACGAAAAACTGTTTTTT.

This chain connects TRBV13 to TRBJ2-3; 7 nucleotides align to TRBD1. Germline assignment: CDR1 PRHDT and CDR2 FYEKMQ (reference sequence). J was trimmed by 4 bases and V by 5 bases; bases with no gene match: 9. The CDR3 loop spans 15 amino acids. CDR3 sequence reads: CASSRTGDLPDTQYF. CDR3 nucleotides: TGTGCCAGCAGCCGGACAGGAGATCTGCCAGATACGCAGTATTTT.

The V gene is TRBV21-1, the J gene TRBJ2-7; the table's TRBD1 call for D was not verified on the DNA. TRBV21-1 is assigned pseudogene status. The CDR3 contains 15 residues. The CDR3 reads CASSPTGDRAYEQYF. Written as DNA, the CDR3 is TGTGCCAGCAGCCCCACCGGGGACAGGGCCTACGAGCAGTACTTC.

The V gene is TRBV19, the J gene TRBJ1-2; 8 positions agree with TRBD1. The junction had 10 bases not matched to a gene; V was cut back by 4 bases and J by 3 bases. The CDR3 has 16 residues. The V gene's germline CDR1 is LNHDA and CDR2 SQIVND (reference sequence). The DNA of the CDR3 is TGTGCCAGTAGTAACGGACAGGGCCGGCAGGACTATGGCTACACCTTC. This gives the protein CASSNGQGRQDYGYTF.

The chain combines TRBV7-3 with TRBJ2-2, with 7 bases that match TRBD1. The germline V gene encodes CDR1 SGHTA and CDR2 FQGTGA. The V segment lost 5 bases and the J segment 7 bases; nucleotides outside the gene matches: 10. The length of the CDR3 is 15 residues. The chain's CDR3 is CASSGLPGGIGELFF. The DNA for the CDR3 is TGTGCCAGCAGCGGGCTTCCAGGGGGAATCGGGGAGCTGTTTTTT.

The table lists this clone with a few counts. The CDR3 DNA sequence: TGTGCCACCGCACCACAGGGAAAATATGGCTACACCTTC. It encodes CATAPQGKYGYTF. The chain couples TRBV19 to TRBJ1-2; possibly TRBD1 for D (6 bases). Trimming took off 10 bases at V and 5 bases at J, with 17 bases between the two ends. Germline CDR1 and CDR2: LNHDA and SQIVND (reference sequence). There are 13 residues in the CDR3. Based on the CDR3 plus reference TRBV19 and TRBJ1-2, the full variable domain is DGGITQSPKYLFRKEGQNVTLSCEQNLNHDAMYWYRQDPGQGLRLIYYSQIVNDFQKGDIAEGYSVSREKKESFPLTVTSAQKNPTAFYLCATAPQGKYGYTFGSGTRLTVV.

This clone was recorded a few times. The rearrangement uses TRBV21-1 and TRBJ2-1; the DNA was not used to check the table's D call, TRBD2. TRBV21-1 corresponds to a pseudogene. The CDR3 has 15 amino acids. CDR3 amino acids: CASSKIGGIGNEQFF. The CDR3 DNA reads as TGTGCCAGCAGCAAGATTGGCGGGATCGGCAATGAGCAGTTCTTC.

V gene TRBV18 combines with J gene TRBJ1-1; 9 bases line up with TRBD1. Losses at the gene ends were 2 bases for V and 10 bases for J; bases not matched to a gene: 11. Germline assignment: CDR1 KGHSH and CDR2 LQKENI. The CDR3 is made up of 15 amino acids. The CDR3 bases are TGTGCCAGCTCACCAACTACAGGGGGCTTTATCAGAGCTTTCTTT. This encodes CASSPTTGGFIRAFF.